Below, 15 T cell receptor beta chains from the same sample are listed, as sequenced in a study of response to subunit inactivated influenza vaccine. MiXCR, run by TCRdb on the RT-PCR reads, gives a single entry per CDR3 protein. The profile shows roughly 760,000 distinct CDR3 sequences, over 20% of them singletons. Here the sequenced sample was PBMCs from blood, taken about 5 days after vaccination. The receptors come from a man aged 50-59 years who received an inactivated influenza vaccine.

This sequence joins TRBV12-3 or TRBV12-4 and TRBJ2-3, with TRBD1 matching 7 bases. The CDR3 runs to 16 residues. The V gene end was trimmed by 5 bases and the J gene end by 2 bases; junction bases not matched to a gene: 10. In nucleotides, the CDR3 is TGTGCCAGCAGTCCACCGGGACAGAGATACACAGATACGCAGTATTTT. Protein: CASSPPGQRYTDTQYF.

There are many counts of this clonotype. The rearrangement uses TRBV7-2 and TRBJ2-5; TRBD2 is a possible D gene (6 bases). The germline CDR1 and CDR2 sequences are SGHTA and FQGNSA. The CDR3 extends over 13 amino acids. The V gene lost 1 base and the J gene lost 5 bases, with 8 bases spanning the gap. The chain's CDR3 is CASSLVGGETQYF. CDR3 DNA sequence: TGTGCCAGCAGCTTAGTTGGGGGGGAGACCCAGTACTTC.

The rearrangement joins TRBV24-1 to TRBJ1-5; D ambiguous. CDR1 is KGHDR, CDR2 SFDVKD, per germline. V was pared by 4 bases and J by 0 bases, with 3 bases between. The CDR3 consists of 13 residues. CDR3 nucleotides: TGTGCCACCAGTGAACATAGCAATCAGCCCCAGCATTTT. It is translated as CATSEHSNQPQHF.

This clonotype appeared many times. The chain joins TRBV27 to TRBJ2-2, with 7 nucleotides matching TRBD1. The trim removed 0 bases at V and 9 bases at J, leaving 4 bases unmatched. The CDR3 loop spans 14 amino acids. CDR1 and CDR2 (germline): MNHEY, SMNVEV (reference sequence). Written as DNA, the CDR3 is TGTGCCAGCAGTTTATCGAGACAGGGTTGGGAGCTGTTTTTT. Protein: CASSLSRQGWELFF.

Regarding this clonotype: The junction does not match germline at one end; this may be a read error. V is TRBV11-2 and J is TRBJ2-5, with 10 bases identical to TRBD1. The CDR3 sequence is 16 residues long. Germline V CDR1 and CDR2: SGHAT, FQNNGV. CDR3 sequence (DNA): TGTGCCACCAGCGCCTGGACAGGGGGTTGGCAAGAGACCCAGTACTTC. It specifies CATSAWTGGWQETQYF.

Only a few counts were recorded for this clonotype. At one end the junction does not follow the germline gene, possibly because of a read error. The rearrangement links TRBV6-5 to TRBJ2-5; TRBD1 or TRBD2 may be the D gene (5 bases each). The CDR3 is made up of 15 amino acids. Per germline, CDR1 MNHEY and CDR2 SVGAGI. The CDR3 is CASSYSWGYKEPQYF. The CDR3 nucleotides are TGTGCCAGCAGTTACTCCTGGGGGTATAAAGAGCCCCAGTACTTC.

This clonotype showed up many times. This rearrangement joins TRBV5-1 to TRBJ2-7; a possible D gene is TRBD1 (6 bases). CDR3 length equals 14 residues. Germline V gene data show CDR1 as SGHRS and CDR2 as YFSETQ. V shed 2 bases and J shed 3 bases, with 12 bases lying between them. Here the CDR3 DNA reads TGCGCCAGCAGCTTAGGACAGATATTCTACGAGCAGTACTTC. Translation: CASSLGQIFYEQYF.

This clonotype was detected a few times. The V call is TRBV18, the J call TRBJ2-1; TRBD2 agrees at 14 bases. Per the germline V gene, CDR1 is KGHSH and CDR2 is LQKENI. The CDR3 totals 19 residues. V lost 3 bases and J lost 4; bases outside the gene matches: 11. CDR3 loop: CASSPSNVWTSGRYNEQFF. Here the CDR3 DNA reads TGTGCCAGCTCACCGTCCAACGTGTGGACTAGCGGGAGGTACAATGAGCAGTTCTTC.

This clonotype was observed many times. The V and J genes are TRBV4-2 and TRBJ2-1; possibly TRBD2 for D (5 bases). Trimming stripped 1 base from V and 8 bases from J, with 9 bases between. The germline gives CDR1 LGHNA, CDR2 YNFKEQ. The CDR3 spans 13 residues. CDR3 sequence reads: CASSQVGGDEQFF. For the CDR3, the DNA is TGTGCCAGCAGCCAAGTAGGAGGCGATGAGCAGTTCTTC.

The chain recombines TRBV6-6 with TRBJ2-7; D is unresolved. Between the trimmed V and J ends, which lost 2 bases and 12 bases, there was a span of 14 bases. Germline V CDR1 and CDR2: MNHNY, SVGAGI (reference sequence). CDR3 size: 12 residues. CDR3 loop: CASSYGLAQLYF. The CDR3 nucleotides read TGTGCCAGCAGTTACGGTTTGGCACAGCTGTACTTC.

The chain combines TRBV20-1 with TRBJ2-7, with 8 bases matching TRBD1. Per germline, CDR1 DFQATT and CDR2 SNEGSKA (reference sequence). The CDR3 has 15 amino acids. Germline trimming cut 5 bases from V and 6 bases from J; bases unmatched to any gene: 15. CDR3 region: CSASSPRGPALEQYF. CDR3 nucleotides: TGCAGTGCTTCCTCCCCCAGGGGGCCCGCCCTCGAGCAGTACTTC.

The V gene is TRBV6-1, the J gene TRBJ2-1; D may be TRBD1 (6 bases). Looked up from germline, CDR1 is MNHNS and CDR2 is SASEGT. This CDR3 is 19 amino acids long. V was shortened by 4 bases and J by 0 bases, with 22 bases between the two germline ends. This CDR3 reads CASSGGIPRPDSSYNEQFF. The DNA for the CDR3 is TGTGCCAGCAGTGGAGGAATACCGCGACCGGACAGCTCCTACAATGAGCAGTTCTTC.

The chain has TRBV6-5 and TRBJ2-3; D unresolved. V dropped 5 bases and J dropped 6 bases, with 12 bases sitting between them. CDR1 MNHEY and CDR2 SVGAGI come from the germline V gene. The CDR3 runs 13 residues. Written as DNA, the CDR3 is TGTGCCAGCAGTGCCCCAAACTCCGATACGCAGTATTTT. Translation gives CASSAPNSDTQYF.

The rearrangement uses TRBV27 and TRBJ2-7, with TRBD2 matching 11 bases. CDR1 is MNHEY, CDR2 SMNVEV, per germline (reference sequence). This CDR3 contains 15 residues. The trim removed 5 bases at V and 5 bases at J, leaving 8 bases unmatched. DNA for the CDR3: TGTGCCAGCAGTGTGCTTACTAGCGGGGGTAACGAGCAGTACTTC. It yields the protein CASSVLTSGGNEQYF.

The chain combines TRBV24-1 with TRBJ2-3; 10 nucleotides match TRBD1. CDR1 and CDR2 from the germline V gene are KGHDR and SFDVKD. The CDR3 sequence is 18 residues long. With 3 bases clipped from V and 2 bases from J, the junction kept 10 bases outside the gene matches. The CDR3 region has the DNA TGTGCCACCAGTGATGCGGCCGGGACAGGGGAGAACACAGATACGCAGTATTTT. The encoded protein is CATSDAAGTGENTDTQYF.